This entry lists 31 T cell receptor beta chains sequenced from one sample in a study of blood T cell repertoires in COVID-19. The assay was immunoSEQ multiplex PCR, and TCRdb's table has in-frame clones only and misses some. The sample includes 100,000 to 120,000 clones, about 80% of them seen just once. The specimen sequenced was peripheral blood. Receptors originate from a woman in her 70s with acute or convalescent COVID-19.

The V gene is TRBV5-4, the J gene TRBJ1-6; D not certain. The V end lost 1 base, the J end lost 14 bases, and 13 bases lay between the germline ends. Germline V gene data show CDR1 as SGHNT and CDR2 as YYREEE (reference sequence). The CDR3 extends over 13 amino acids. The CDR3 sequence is CASSLPLSLALHF. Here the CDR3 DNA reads TGTGCCAGCAGCTTGCCTCTATCCCTGGCCCTCCACTTT.

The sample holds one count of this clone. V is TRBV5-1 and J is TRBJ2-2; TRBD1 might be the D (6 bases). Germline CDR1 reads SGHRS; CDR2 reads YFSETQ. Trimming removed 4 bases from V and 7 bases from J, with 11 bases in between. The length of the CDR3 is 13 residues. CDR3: CASSTQGDGELFF. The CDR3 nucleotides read TGCGCCAGCAGCACACAGGGAGACGGGGAGCTGTTTTTT.

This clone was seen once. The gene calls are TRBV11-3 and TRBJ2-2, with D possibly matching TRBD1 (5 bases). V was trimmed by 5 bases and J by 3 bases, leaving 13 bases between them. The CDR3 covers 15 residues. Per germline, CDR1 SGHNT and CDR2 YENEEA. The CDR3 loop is CASSPDSTYTGELFF. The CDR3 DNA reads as TGTGCCAGCAGCCCCGACAGCACTTACACCGGGGAGCTGTTTTTT. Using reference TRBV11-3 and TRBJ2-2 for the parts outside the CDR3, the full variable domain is EAGVVQSPRYKIIEKKQPVAFWCNPISGHNTLYWYLQNLGQGPELLIRYENEEAVDDSQLPKDRFSAERLKGVDSTLKIQPAELGDSAVYLCASSPDSTYTGELFFGEGSRLTVL.

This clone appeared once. CDR3 sequence: CAVGTDSYEQYF. CDR3 sequence (DNA): TGTGCCGTCGGGACAGACTCCTACGAGCAGTACTTC. The V call is TRBV10-3, the J call TRBJ2-7; TRBD1 aligns across 7 bases. This CDR3 is 12 amino acids long. CDR1 and CDR2 from the germline V gene are ENHRY and SYGVKD. J lost 0 bases, V lost 11 bases, and 4 bases had no gene match.

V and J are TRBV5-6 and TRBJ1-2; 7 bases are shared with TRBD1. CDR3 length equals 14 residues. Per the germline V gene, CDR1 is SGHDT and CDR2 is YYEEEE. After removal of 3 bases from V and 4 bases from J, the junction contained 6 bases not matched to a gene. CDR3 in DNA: TGTGCCAGCAGCTCCCAGACAGGGACCTATGGCTACACCTTC. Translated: CASSSQTGTYGYTF.

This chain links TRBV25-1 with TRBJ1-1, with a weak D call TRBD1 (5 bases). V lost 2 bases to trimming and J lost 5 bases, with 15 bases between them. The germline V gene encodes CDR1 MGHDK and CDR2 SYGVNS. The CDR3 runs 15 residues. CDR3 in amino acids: CASSEGVQGRTEAFF. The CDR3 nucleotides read TGTGCCAGCAGTGAAGGGGTCCAGGGAAGGACTGAAGCTTTCTTT. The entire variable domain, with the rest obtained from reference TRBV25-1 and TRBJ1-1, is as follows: EADIYQTPRYLVIGTGKKITLECSQTMGHDKMYWYQQDPGMELHLIHYSYGVNSTEKGDLSSESTVSRIRTEHFPLTLESARPSHTSQYLCASSEGVQGRTEAFFGQGTRLTVV.

The CDR3 DNA reads as TGTGCCAGCAGGTGGATCAGGGGGCAAGGTTCACCCCTCCACTTT. Its protein product is CASRWIRGQGSPLHF. The rearrangement uses TRBV28 and TRBJ1-6; 8 bases agree with TRBD1. J lost 9 bases, V lost 6 bases, and 10 bases had no gene match. Germline V gene lookup returns CDR1 MDHEN and CDR2 SYDVKM. This CDR3 is built from 15 residues.

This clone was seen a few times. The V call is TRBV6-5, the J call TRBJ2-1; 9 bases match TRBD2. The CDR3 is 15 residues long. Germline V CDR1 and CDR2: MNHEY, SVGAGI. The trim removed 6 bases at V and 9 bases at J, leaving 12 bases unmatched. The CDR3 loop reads CASRERAGGPGEQFF. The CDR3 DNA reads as TGTGCCAGCAGGGAGCGGGCGGGAGGGCCCGGTGAGCAGTTCTTC.

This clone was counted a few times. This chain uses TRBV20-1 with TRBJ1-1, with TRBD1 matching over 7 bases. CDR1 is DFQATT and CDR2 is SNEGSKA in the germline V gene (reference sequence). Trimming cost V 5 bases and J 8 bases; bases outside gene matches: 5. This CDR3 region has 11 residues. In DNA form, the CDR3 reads TGCAGTGCTCTCCGGGACAGCGAAGCTTTCTTT. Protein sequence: CSALRDSEAFF.

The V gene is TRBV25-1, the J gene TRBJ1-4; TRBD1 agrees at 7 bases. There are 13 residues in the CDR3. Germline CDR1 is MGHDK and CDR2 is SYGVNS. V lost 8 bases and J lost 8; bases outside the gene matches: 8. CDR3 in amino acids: CASAPTGTEKLFF. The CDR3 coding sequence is TGTGCCAGCGCACCGACAGGGACCGAAAAACTGTTTTTT.

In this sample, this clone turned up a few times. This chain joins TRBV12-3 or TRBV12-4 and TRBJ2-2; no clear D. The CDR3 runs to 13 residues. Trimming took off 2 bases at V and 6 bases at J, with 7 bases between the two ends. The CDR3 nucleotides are TGTGCCAGCAGTTTAAGTTGGCCCGGGGAGCTGTTTTTT. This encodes CASSLSWPGELFF.

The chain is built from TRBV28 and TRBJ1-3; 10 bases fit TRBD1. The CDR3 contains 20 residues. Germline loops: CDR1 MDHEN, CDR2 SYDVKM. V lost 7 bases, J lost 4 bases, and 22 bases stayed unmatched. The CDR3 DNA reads TGTGCCAGCACCACCACCGGAGGGACAGGGGCTGAGAAGTTCGGAAACACCATATATTTT. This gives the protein CASTTTGGTGAEKFGNTIYF.

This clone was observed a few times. This CDR3 reads CASSLSVAGTGELFF. The CDR3 DNA reads TGTGCCAGCAGCTTGTCGGTAGCGGGCACCGGGGAGCTGTTTTTT. The chain recombines TRBV11-3 with TRBJ2-2; 7 nucleotides line up with TRBD2. This CDR3 is 15 amino acids long. Germline CDR1 SGHNT, CDR2 YENEEA. With 3 bases clipped from V and 4 bases from J, the junction kept 5 bases outside the gene matches.

CDR3 nucleotides: TGTGCCAGCAGTTTGGGGGGGCGTGAGGAAAAACTGTTTTTT. This translates into CASSLGGREEKLFF. The rearrangement joins TRBV28 to TRBJ1-4, with D maybe TRBD1 (6 bases). Germline CDR1 and CDR2: MDHEN and SYDVKM. The CDR3 length is 14 residues. Trimming removed 3 bases from V and 8 bases from J, with 13 bases in between.

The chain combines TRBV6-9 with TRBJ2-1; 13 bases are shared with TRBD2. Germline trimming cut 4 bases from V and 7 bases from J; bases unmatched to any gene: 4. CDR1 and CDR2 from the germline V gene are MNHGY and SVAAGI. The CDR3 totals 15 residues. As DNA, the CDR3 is TGTGCCAGCAGTTCCTGGACTAGCGGGAGAAATGAGCAGTTCTTC. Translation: CASSSWTSGRNEQFF.

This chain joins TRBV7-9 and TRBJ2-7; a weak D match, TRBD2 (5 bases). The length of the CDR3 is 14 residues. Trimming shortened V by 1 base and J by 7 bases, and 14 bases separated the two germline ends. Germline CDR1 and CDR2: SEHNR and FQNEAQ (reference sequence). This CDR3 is CASSLDTDRGEQYV. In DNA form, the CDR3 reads TGTGCCAGCAGCTTAGACACGGACCGGGGAGAGCAGTACGTC.

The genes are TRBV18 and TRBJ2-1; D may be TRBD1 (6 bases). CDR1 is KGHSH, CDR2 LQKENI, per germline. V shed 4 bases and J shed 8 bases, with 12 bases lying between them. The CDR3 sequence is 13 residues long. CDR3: CASSLNRDDEQFF. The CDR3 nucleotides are TGTGCCAGCTCACTAAACAGGGACGATGAGCAGTTCTTC.

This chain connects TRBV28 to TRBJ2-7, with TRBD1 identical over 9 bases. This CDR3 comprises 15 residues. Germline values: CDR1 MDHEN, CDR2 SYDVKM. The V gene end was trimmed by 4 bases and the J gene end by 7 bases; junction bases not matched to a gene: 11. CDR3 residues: CASSSPTGGAGEQYV. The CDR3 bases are TGTGCCAGCAGTTCACCTACAGGGGGCGCGGGTGAGCAGTACGTC.

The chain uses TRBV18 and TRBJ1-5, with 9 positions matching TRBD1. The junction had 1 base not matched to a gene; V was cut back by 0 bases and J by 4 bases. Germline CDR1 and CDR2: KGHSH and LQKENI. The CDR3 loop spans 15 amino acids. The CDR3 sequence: CASSPPGQGNQPQHF. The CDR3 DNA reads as TGTGCCAGCTCACCACCCGGACAGGGGAATCAGCCCCAGCATTTT.

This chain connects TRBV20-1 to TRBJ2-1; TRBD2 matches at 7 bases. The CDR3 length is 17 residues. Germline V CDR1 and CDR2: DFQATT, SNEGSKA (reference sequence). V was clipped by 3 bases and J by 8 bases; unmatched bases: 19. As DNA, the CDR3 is TGCAGTGCTAGTCAACTTCACGGACTAGACCCGGCGGATGAGCAGTTCTTC. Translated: CSASQLHGLDPADEQFF.

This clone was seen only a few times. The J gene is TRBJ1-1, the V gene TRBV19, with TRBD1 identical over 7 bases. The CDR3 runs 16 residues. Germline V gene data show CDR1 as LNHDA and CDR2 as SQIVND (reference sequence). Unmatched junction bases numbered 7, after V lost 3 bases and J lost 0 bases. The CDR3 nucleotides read TGTGCCAGTAGTATGACAGGGCTCGGGATGAACACTGAAGCTTTCTTT. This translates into CASSMTGLGMNTEAFF.

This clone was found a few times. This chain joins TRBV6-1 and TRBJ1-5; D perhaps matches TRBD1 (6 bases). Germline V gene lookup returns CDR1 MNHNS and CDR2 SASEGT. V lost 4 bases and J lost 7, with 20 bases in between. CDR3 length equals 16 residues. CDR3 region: CASSVTGIGFGQPQHF. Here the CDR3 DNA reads TGTGCCAGCAGTGTCACAGGGATCGGGTTCGGGCAGCCCCAGCATTTT.

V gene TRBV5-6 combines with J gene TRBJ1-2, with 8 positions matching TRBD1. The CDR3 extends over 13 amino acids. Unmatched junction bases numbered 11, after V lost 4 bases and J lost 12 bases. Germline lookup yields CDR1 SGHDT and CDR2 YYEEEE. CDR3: CASSLQPDRAHTF. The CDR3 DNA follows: TGTGCCAGCAGCCTACAACCGGACAGGGCCCACACCTTC.

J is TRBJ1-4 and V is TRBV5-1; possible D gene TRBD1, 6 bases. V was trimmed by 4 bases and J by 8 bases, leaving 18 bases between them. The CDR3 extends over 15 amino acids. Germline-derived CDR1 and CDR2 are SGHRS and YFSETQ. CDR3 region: CASSRTGKVEEKLFF. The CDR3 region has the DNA TGCGCCAGCAGCCGAACAGGGAAGGTAGAGGAAAAACTGTTTTTT.

CDR3 bases: TGTGCCAGCAGGACTCGGGAGTACAATGAGCAGTTCTTC. Its translation is CASRTREYNEQFF. This chain connects TRBV28 to TRBJ2-1; D is possibly TRBD2 (6 bases). Germline CDR1 and CDR2: MDHEN and SYDVKM. Trimming shortened V by 6 bases and J by 4 bases, and 10 bases separated the two germline ends. The CDR3 runs to 13 residues.

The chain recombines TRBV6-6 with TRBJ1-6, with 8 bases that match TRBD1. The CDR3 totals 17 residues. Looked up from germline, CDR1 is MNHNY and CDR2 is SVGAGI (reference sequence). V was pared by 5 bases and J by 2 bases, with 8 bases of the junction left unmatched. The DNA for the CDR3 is TGTGCCAGCAGTCCATTCGGACAGGGCGCCTATAATTCACCCCTCCACTTT. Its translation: CASSPFGQGAYNSPLHF.

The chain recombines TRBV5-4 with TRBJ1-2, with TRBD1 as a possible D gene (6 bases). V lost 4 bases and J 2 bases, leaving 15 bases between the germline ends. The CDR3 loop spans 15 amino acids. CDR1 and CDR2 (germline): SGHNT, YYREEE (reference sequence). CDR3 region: CASSDAGGRNYGYTF. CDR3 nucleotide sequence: TGTGCCAGCAGCGACGCTGGGGGCAGGAACTATGGCTACACCTTC.

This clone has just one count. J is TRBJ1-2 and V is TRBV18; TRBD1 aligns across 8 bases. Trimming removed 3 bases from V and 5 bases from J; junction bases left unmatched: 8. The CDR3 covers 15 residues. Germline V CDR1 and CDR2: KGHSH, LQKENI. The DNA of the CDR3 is TGTGCCAGCTCACCGGGGACAGGCGGCGAGTATGGCTACACCTTC. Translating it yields CASSPGTGGEYGYTF.

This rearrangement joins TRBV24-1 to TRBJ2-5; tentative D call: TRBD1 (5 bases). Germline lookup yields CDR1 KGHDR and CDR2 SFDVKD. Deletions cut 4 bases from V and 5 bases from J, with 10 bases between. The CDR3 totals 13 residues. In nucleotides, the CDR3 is TGTGCCACCAGTGACCAGGGTCGGGAGACCCAGTACTTC. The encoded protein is CATSDQGRETQYF.

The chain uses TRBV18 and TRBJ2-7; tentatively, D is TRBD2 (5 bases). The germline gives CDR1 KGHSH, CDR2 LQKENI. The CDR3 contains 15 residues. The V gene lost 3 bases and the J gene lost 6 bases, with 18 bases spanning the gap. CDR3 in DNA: TGTGCCAGCTCACCTTATTCCGGGATCCTAGGCGAGCAGTACTTC. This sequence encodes CASSPYSGILGEQYF.

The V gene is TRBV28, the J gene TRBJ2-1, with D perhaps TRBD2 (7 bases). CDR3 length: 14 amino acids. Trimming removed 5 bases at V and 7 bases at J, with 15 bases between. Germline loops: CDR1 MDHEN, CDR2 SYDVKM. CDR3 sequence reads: CASSQEGGGNEQFF. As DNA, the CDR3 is TGTGCCAGCAGTCAAGAGGGGGGAGGGAATGAGCAGTTCTTC.